The rows below give T cell receptor beta chains drawn from one sample of a study of T cells in Graves' hyperthyroidism and ophthalmopathy. TCRdb reanalysed the multiplex PCR reads using MiXCR and keeps one entry per CDR3 protein. The sample shows 530,000 or so distinct CDR3 sequences, around 22% of them seen only once. The sequencing sample was made of blood. These receptors all come from a woman aged 25 to 39 with Graves' ophthalmopathy. The CDR3 runs from the conserved cysteine through the conserved F or W. The D gene is left open where the match is weak. The size field is filled for only some rows; it gives once, few, many or a size class.

TRBJ1-1,TRBV6-1,TRBD1,.,TGTGCCAGCAGTGACGGACAGGGGGACACTGAAGCTTGCTTT,CASSDGQGDTEACF
TRBJ2-3,TRBV25-1,.,few,TGTGCCAGCAGCGACAGGAGCACAGATACGCAGTATTTT,CASSDRSTDTQYF
TRBJ2-4,TRBV6-2/TRBV6-3,.,few,TGTGCCAGCAGTTACTCGGCGGAACTAGCCAAAAACATTAAGTACTTC,CASSYSAELAKNIKYF
TRBJ2-4,TRBV6-1,TRBD1,many,TGTGCCAGCAGACCGAGACAGGGAGCCAAAAACATTCAGTACTTC,CASRPRQGAKNIQYF
TRBJ1-5,TRBV12-3/TRBV12-4,.,.,TGTGCCAGCACCCTCTGGGGGGCGGGCAATCAGCCCCAGCATTTT,CASTLWGAGNQPQHF
TRBJ1-2,TRBV18,.,.,TGTGCCAGCTCACCTGCCGGGGCAGAGTATGGCTACACCTTC,CASSPAGAEYGYTF
TRBJ1-1,TRBV5-1,.,many,TGCGCCAGCAGCTTTGGTTCCGGGGGGAACACTGAAGCTTTCTTT,CASSFGSGGNTEAFF
TRBJ1-1,TRBV20-1,.,.,TGCAGTGCTAGAGGGGGGGCGGTGGAGAACACTGAAGCTTTCTTT,CSARGGAVENTEAFF
TRBJ1-2,TRBV27,.,.,TGTGCCAGCAGTTCCGACTTCACCCCAGGCGGCTACACCTTC,CASSSDFTPGGYTF
TRBJ2-7,TRBV2,.,few,TGTGCCAGCAGTGAATTCCCCCCAGAGAGCTACGAGCAGTACTTC,CASSEFPPESYEQYF
TRBJ2-7,TRBV11-2,.,many,TGTGCCAGCAGCGCAGGGCCGGACAAGTTTTTCTACGAGCAGTACTTC,CASSAGPDKFFYEQYF
TRBJ1-2,TRBV5-5,TRBD1,many,TGTGCCAGCAGCCTGGGACAGGGGGTCTATGGCTACACCTTC,CASSLGQGVYGYTF
TRBJ1-5,TRBV20-1,TRBD1,.,TGCAGTGCTACGACAGGGGGCGGCGGACAGCCCCAGCATTTT,CSATTGGGGQPQHF
TRBJ2-2,TRBV11-2,TRBD2,.,TGTGCCAGCAGCTTAATCATTCTAGCGGGACGCACCGGGGAGCTGTTTTTT,CASSLIILAGRTGELFF
TRBJ2-5,TRBV7-2,.,few,TGTGCCAGCAGTTCGACTAAAGAGACCCAGTACTTC,CASSSTKETQYF
TRBJ1-1,TRBV7-9,TRBD1,few,TGTGCCAGCAGCGATCGGGACAGGCTAGAAACTGAAGCTTTCTTT,CASSDRDRLETEAFF
TRBJ1-5,TRBV10-3,.,many,TGTGCCATCAGTGAGTCGGTACTGGGAGGCCAGCCCCAGCATTTT,CAISESVLGGQPQHF
TRBJ2-7,TRBV18,TRBD1,.,TGTGCCAGCTCTCAGCAGGACAGGCGAAGCTCCTACGAGCAGTACTTC,CASSQQDRRSSYEQYF
TRBJ1-1,TRBV7-8,TRBD1,many,TGTGCCAGCAGCTTAGCGGTCACAGGGGGCGATGAAGCTTTCTTT,CASSLAVTGGDEAFF
TRBJ2-5,TRBV12-3/TRBV12-4,.,many,TGTGCCAGCAGTCCGGTAGGGGGCGGGGGAGAGACCCAGTACTTC,CASSPVGGGGETQYF
TRBJ2-2,TRBV6-5,.,many,TGTGCCAGCAGTTACGGGCAGGCGGTGCGGGAGCTGTTTTTT,CASSYGQAVRELFF
TRBJ1-1,TRBV15,.,few,TGTGCCACCAGCAGACGAGAACAGCTGAACACTGAAGCTTTCTTT,CATSRREQLNTEAFF
TRBJ2-7,TRBV2,.,many,TGTGCCAGCAGTGAAATCAGCTACGAGCAGTACTTC,CASSEISYEQYF
TRBJ2-5,TRBV7-2,.,few,TGTGCCAGCAGCCCGTTAGTGGTTGAGACCCAGTACTTC,CASSPLVVETQYF
TRBJ1-5,TRBV2,.,few,TGTGCCAGTACCGATACTATAGGGGCAGTTTTTAGCAATCAGCCCCAGCATTTT,CASTDTIGAVFSNQPQHF
TRBJ1-1,TRBV5-6,.,many,TGTGCCAGCAGCCCGGACACCGCTGAAGCTTTCTTT,CASSPDTAEAFF
TRBJ1-5,TRBV12-3/TRBV12-4,.,many,TGTGCCAGCAGCCTAGAGGGGGGAGGCCAGCCCCAGCATTTT,CASSLEGGGQPQHF
TRBJ1-1,TRBV10-3,.,many,TGTGCCATCACCGGAGACAGTAACACTGAAGCTTTCTTT,CAITGDSNTEAFF
TRBJ2-5,TRBV27,TRBD2,many,TGTGCCAGCAGTTTCCAGCGGGGGGAAGAGACCCAGTACTTC,CASSFQRGEETQYF
TRBJ2-7,TRBV5-1,.,.,TGCGCCAGCACCAGGGACGATTACTACGAGCAGTACTTC,CASTRDDYYEQYF
TRBJ2-4,TRBV6-5,.,many,TGTGCCAGCAGTTTACGGGGGACTCGGAACATTCAGTACTTC,CASSLRGTRNIQYF
TRBJ1-2,TRBV12-3/TRBV12-4,TRBD1,many,TGTGCCAGCAGGGTACCGGGACAGGGGGCGCCAGCCTATGGCTACACCTTC,CASRVPGQGAPAYGYTF
TRBJ1-5,TRBV19,TRBD1,many,TGTGCCAGCGGGACAGGAGTGCTATATAGCAATCAGCCCCAGCATTTT,CASGTGVLYSNQPQHF
TRBJ2-7,TRBV20-1,.,.,TGCAGTGCTAGAGGCCTCGTTGGACAAGACGAGCAGTACTTC,CSARGLVGQDEQYF
TRBJ1-2,TRBV6-1,TRBD1,many,TGTGCCAGCAGTCCCACAACTCGACAGGGCACTGATGGCTACACCTTC,CASSPTTRQGTDGYTF
TRBJ1-1,TRBV6-2/TRBV6-3,.,many,TGTGCCAGCAGTTACAGCCCAGGGTATAGGGGCACTGAAGCTTTCTTT,CASSYSPGYRGTEAFF
TRBJ2-2,TRBV12-3/TRBV12-4,.,.,TGTGCCAGCAGTACTTTGGCGGGACCGTACACCGGGGAGCTGTTTTTT,CASSTLAGPYTGELFF
TRBJ1-1,TRBV7-8,.,many,TGTGCCAGCAGCTTATATTGGGCGAACACTGAAGCTTTCTTT,CASSLYWANTEAFF
TRBJ2-2,TRBV11-1,TRBD2,.,TGTGCCGGCAGCCGGGGGCTCCTGGGACTAGCCACCGGGGAGCTGTTTTTT,CAGSRGLLGLATGELFF
TRBJ1-2,TRBV6-1,.,many,TGTGCCAGCAGTAGGGATCTACAAAATCCTGCCTATGGCTACACCTTC,CASSRDLQNPAYGYTF
TRBJ2-5,TRBV7-2,.,many,TGTGCCAGCAGCTCTCAGTCGGGACAAGAGACCCAGTACTTC,CASSSQSGQETQYF
TRBJ1-2,TRBV11-2,.,many,TGTGCCAGCAGCTTAGACAGGGTATCCGGCGAGTATGGCTACACCTTC,CASSLDRVSGEYGYTF
TRBJ2-7,TRBV12-3/TRBV12-4,TRBD1,few,TGTGCCAGCACAACGACAGGGACCTACGAGCAGTACTTC,CASTTTGTYEQYF
TRBJ1-1,TRBV19,.,many,TGTGCCAGTAGTGTACAGCATATGAACACTGAAGCTTTCTTT,CASSVQHMNTEAFF
TRBJ1-2,TRBV13,TRBD1,many,TGTGCCAGCAGTGCGGACAGGGGGTCGGGGGGCTACACCTTC,CASSADRGSGGYTF
TRBJ1-2,TRBV7-2,TRBD1,many,TGTGCCAGCAGCTTAACAGGACAGGGGGCTATCGGCTACACCTTC,CASSLTGQGAIGYTF
TRBJ2-2,TRBV30,TRBD2,few,TGTGCCTGGAAGCGGGAGAGCACCGGGGAGCTGTTTTTT,CAWKRESTGELFF
TRBJ1-1,TRBV6-5,.,many,TGTGCCAGCAGTTACTCTGGGACTTACAACACTGAAGCTTTCTTT,CASSYSGTYNTEAFF
TRBJ1-1,TRBV30,.,.,TGTGCCTGGTTCCTTGGTCTGTCAAATGCTGAAGCTTTCTTT,CAWFLGLSNAEAFF
TRBJ1-2,TRBV5-1,.,.,TGCGCCAGCAGCTTGGCCCCCGATCAAGGCTACACCTTC,CASSLAPDQGYTF
TRBJ1-1,TRBV6-1,.,.,TGTGCCAGCAGTGGCCAGGGGTCGACTGAAGCTTGCTTT,CASSGQGSTEACF
TRBJ2-5,TRBV12-3/TRBV12-4,.,once,TGTGCCAGCAGTTTCTCCCCCCCCACAGGAATGGGGACCCAGTACTTC,CASSFSPPTGMGTQYF
TRBJ2-7,TRBV20-1,.,many,TGCAGTGCTAGGTTAGCTTACGAGCAGTACTTC,CSARLAYEQYF
TRBJ1-1,TRBV12-3/TRBV12-4,.,.,TGTGCCAGCAGCCGCCGACTGCTTAACACTGAAGCTTTCTTT,CASSRRLLNTEAFF